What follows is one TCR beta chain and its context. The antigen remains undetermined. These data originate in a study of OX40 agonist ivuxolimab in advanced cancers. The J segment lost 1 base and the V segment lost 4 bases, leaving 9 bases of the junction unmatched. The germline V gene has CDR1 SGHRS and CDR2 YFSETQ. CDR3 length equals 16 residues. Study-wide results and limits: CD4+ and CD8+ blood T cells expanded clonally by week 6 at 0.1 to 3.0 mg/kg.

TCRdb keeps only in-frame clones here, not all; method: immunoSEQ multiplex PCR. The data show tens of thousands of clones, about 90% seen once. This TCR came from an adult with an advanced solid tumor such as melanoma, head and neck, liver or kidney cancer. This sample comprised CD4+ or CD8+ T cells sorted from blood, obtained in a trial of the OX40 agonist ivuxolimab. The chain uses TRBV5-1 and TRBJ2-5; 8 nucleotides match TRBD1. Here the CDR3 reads CASSHGQGIAQETQYF. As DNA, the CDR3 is TGCGCCAGCAGCCACGGACAGGGAATCGCCCAAGAGACCCAGTACTTC. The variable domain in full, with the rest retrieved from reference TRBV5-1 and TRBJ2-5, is KAGVTQTPRYLIKTRGQQVTLSCSPISGHRSVSWYQQTPGQGLQFLFEYFSETQRNKGNFPGRFSGRQFSNSRSEMNVSTLELGDSALYLCASSHGQGIAQETQYFGPGTRLLVL.